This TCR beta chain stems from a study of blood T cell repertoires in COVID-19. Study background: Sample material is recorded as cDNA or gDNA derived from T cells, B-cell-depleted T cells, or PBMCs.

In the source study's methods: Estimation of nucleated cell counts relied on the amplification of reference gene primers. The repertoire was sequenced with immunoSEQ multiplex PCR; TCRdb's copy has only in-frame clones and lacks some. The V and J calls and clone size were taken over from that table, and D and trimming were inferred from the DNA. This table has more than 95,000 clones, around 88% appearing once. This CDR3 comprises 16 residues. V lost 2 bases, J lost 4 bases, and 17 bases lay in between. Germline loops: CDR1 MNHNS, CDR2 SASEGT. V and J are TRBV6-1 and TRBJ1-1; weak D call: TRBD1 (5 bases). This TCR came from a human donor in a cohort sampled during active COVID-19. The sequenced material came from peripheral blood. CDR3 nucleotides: TGTGCCAGCAGTGAACCCGGGGACTTGGGAGGCACTGAAGCTTTCTTT. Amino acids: CASSEPGDLGGTEAFF.